This entry concerns a single T cell receptor (beta chain). RNA was extracted with the RNeasy kit, and a quantity of roughly 0.5 to 1 ug was reverse transcribed using random hexamers. Each CDR3 protein gets one entry after TCRdb re-called the immunoSEQ multiplex PCR reads with MiXCR. The table lists approximately 80,000 distinct CDR3 sequences, roughly 94% of them singletons. The data are from a study of CD8 T cells in Susac syndrome. V lost 0 bases and J lost 3; bases outside the gene matches: 3. Germline CDR1 and CDR2: SGHDN and FVKESK. The CDR3 consists of 16 residues. The receptor's source is a human donor with Susac syndrome. Sequencing was performed on CD8+ T cells from PBMCs. This chain connects TRBV14 to TRBJ2-7, with TRBD2 identical over 12 bases. This CDR3 reads CASSQDGLAGHYEQYF. CDR3 bases: TGTGCCAGCAGCCAAGATGGACTAGCGGGGCACTACGAGCAGTACTTC.